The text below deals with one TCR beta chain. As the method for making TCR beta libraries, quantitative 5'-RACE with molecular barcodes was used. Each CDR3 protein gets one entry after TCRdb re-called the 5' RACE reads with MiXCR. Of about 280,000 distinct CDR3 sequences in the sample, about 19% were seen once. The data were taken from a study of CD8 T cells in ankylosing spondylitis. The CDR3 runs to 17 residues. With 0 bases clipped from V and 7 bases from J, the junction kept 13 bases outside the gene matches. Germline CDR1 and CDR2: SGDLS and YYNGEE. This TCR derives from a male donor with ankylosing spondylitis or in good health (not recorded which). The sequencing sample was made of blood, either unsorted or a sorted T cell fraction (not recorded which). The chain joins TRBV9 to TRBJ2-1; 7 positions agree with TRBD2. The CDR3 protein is CASSVDVWAGVRNEQFF. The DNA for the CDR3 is TGTGCCAGCAGCGTAGACGTCTGGGCGGGAGTTCGAAATGAGCAGTTCTTC.